Presented here are 27 T cell receptor beta chains from one specimen sequenced in a study of blood T cell repertoires in COVID-19. Here immunoSEQ multiplex PCR was the method, and the copy in TCRdb shows in-frame clones only, minus some. Found here are about 370,000 clones, around 87% of them singletons; the top ten hold less than 11%. Sequencing was performed on peripheral blood. The receptors originated from a woman in her 30s with COVID-19, enrolled during active disease.

This chain connects TRBV28 to TRBJ2-2; D possibly corresponds to TRBD1 (5 bases). Germline loops: CDR1 MDHEN, CDR2 SYDVKM. Trimming took off 3 bases at V and 5 bases at J, with 16 bases between the two ends. The CDR3 loop spans 16 amino acids. The DNA for the CDR3 is TGTGCCAGCAGTTTGGTGCGAGGACATTCTACCGGGGAGCTGTTTTTT. This gives the protein CASSLVRGHSTGELFF.

The rearrangement links TRBV18 to TRBJ2-3; the D is unclear. The V and J ends lost 0 bases and 0 bases respectively, with 7 bases between them. Germline-derived CDR1 and CDR2 are KGHSH and LQKENI. The CDR3 contains 15 residues. The CDR3 DNA is TGTGCCAGCTCACCACCAAGCCGCAGCACAGATACGCAGTATTTT. Its translation: CASSPPSRSTDTQYF. Looking up the rest from reference TRBV18 and TRBJ2-3 gives the full variable domain: NAGVMQNPRHLVRRRGQEARLRCSPMKGHSHVYWYRQLPEEGLKFMVYLQKENIIDESGMPKERFSAEFPKEGPSILRIQQVVRGDSAAYFCASSPPSRSTDTQYFGPGTRLTVL.

This clone was detected a few times. The chain is built from TRBV20-1 and TRBJ2-3, with D uncertain. This CDR3 has 11 amino acids. Germline V gene sequence: CDR1 DFQATT, CDR2 SNEGSKA (reference sequence). V was shortened by 5 bases and J by 4 bases, with 7 bases between the two germline ends. DNA for the CDR3: TGCAGTGCTGATCTAGCAGATACGCAGTATTTT. As protein: CSADLADTQYF.

The chain carries TRBV5-1 and TRBJ2-5; 10 bases fit TRBD2. Germline lookup yields CDR1 SGHRS and CDR2 YFSETQ. The CDR3 is 15 amino acids. The V gene end was trimmed by 0 bases and the J gene end by 4 bases; junction bases not matched to a gene: 3. CDR3 region: CASSLGSSGRETQYF. CDR3 coding DNA: TGCGCCAGCAGCTTGGGGTCTAGCGGGAGAGAGACCCAGTACTTC.

This sequence joins TRBV24-1 and TRBJ2-3, with 9 bases lining up with TRBD2. Germline CDR1 KGHDR, CDR2 SFDVKD. The CDR3 is 17 residues long. J gave up 5 bases and V 2 bases, and 10 bases lay outside the gene matches. The CDR3, as DNA: TGTGCCACCAGTGATTCGAGACTAGCGGCCTTGGTAGATACGCAGTATTTT. This encodes CATSDSRLAALVDTQYF.

This rearrangement joins TRBV5-5 to TRBJ2-7; D may be TRBD1 (5 bases). Germline-derived CDR1 and CDR2 are SGHKS and YYEKEE (reference sequence). This CDR3 is 14 amino acids long. Between the trimmed V and J ends, which lost 0 bases and 3 bases, there was a span of 10 bases. The CDR3 nucleotides are TGTGCCAGCAGCTTGGCCGACAGCGTCTACGAGCAGTACTTC. Protein: CASSLADSVYEQYF.

V gene TRBV30 combines with J gene TRBJ2-3; D is unclear. V was cut by 0 bases and J by 0 bases, with 10 bases left in between. This CDR3 comprises 15 residues. Germline-derived CDR1 and CDR2 are GTSNPN and SVGIG (reference sequence). For the CDR3, the DNA is TGTGCCTGGAGTGTACTCCGTGCTAGCACAGATACGCAGTATTTT. Its protein is CAWSVLRASTDTQYF.

The chain joins TRBV19 to TRBJ2-3; TRBD2 matches at 11 bases. The ends lost 6 bases at V and 6 bases at J; junction bases unmatched: 8. Germline V CDR1 and CDR2: LNHDA, SQIVND (reference sequence). The CDR3 is 15 amino acids. The CDR3 loop is CASRILAGDYDTQYF. The DNA for the CDR3 is TGTGCCAGTAGGATACTAGCGGGAGATTACGATACGCAGTATTTT.

This chain connects TRBV6-5 to TRBJ2-7, with TRBD2 identical over 12 bases. The V and J ends lost 5 bases and 5 bases, in that order; junction bases with no gene match: 7. The germline V gene encodes CDR1 MNHEY and CDR2 SVGAGI. This CDR3 spans 15 amino acids. The CDR3 sequence: CASSRGLAGFNEQYF. For the CDR3, the DNA is TGTGCCAGCAGTCGGGGACTAGCGGGTTTCAACGAGCAGTACTTC.

This chain links TRBV18 with TRBJ2-5; 12 positions agree with TRBD2. J lost 5 bases, V lost 4 bases, and 8 bases had no gene match. The CDR3 sequence is 16 residues long. Germline loops: CDR1 KGHSH, CDR2 LQKENI. For the CDR3, the DNA is TGTGCCAGCTCACTGTCGACTAGCGGGAGAATTGAGACCCAGTACTTC. Protein: CASSLSTSGRIETQYF.

The CDR3 sequence: CASTKGGPGYNEQFF. For the CDR3, the DNA is TGTGCCAGCACCAAGGGCGGGCCTGGTTACAATGAGCAGTTCTTC. V usage is TRBV6-5 and J usage is TRBJ2-1; TRBD2 is a possible D gene (5 bases). This CDR3 spans 15 amino acids. V gave up 7 bases and J gave up 4 bases, with 17 bases separating them. Germline V lookup: CDR1 MNHEY, CDR2 SVGAGI.

V usage is TRBV5-1 and J usage is TRBJ2-1, with TRBD2 matching over 15 bases. The germline V gene has CDR1 SGHRS and CDR2 YFSETQ. The CDR3 covers 17 residues. Unmatched junction bases numbered 8, after V lost 3 bases and J lost 7 bases. The CDR3 DNA reads as TGCGCCAGCAGCTCAGGACTAGCGGGAGGGCCAAGGAATGAGCAGTTCTTC. It translates to CASSSGLAGGPRNEQFF.

The V call is TRBV5-4, the J call TRBJ1-2; a weak D match, TRBD1 (6 bases). Germline loops: CDR1 SGHNT, CDR2 YYREEE (reference sequence). V shed 4 bases and J shed 1 base, with 26 bases lying between them. The CDR3 extends over 19 amino acids. CDR3 DNA: TGTGCCAGCAGCCCCGCGACAGGCCTCTACCTCTCTGATAACTATGGCTACACCTTC. This sequence encodes CASSPATGLYLSDNYGYTF. Full variable domain (missing parts from reference TRBV5-4 and TRBJ1-2): ETGVTQSPTHLIKTRGQQVTLRCSSQSGHNTVSWYQQALGQGPQFIFQYYREEENGRGNFPPRFSGLQFPNYSSELNVNALELDDSALYLCASSPATGLYLSDNYGYTFGSGTRLTVV.

The chain has TRBV2 and TRBJ1-6, with a weak D call TRBD1 (6 bases). The CDR3 loop spans 15 amino acids. V was clipped by 4 bases and J by 4 bases, with 11 bases between them. Germline-derived CDR1 and CDR2 are SNHLY and FYNNEI. The CDR3 DNA sequence: TGTGCCAGCAGTGTGGACAGTCCGTATAATTCACCCCTCCACTTT. It translates to CASSVDSPYNSPLHF.

V is TRBV11-2 and J is TRBJ1-1, with a weak D call TRBD1 (6 bases). V gave up 6 bases and J gave up 5 bases, with 10 bases separating them. This CDR3 region has 12 residues. Germline loops: CDR1 SGHAT, CDR2 FQNNGV. The CDR3 bases are TGTGCCAGCAGGAGAACAGGGACTGAAGCTTTCTTT. It codes for CASRRTGTEAFF.

The rearrangement links TRBV5-5 to TRBJ2-7; TRBD1 matches at 9 bases. Germline loops: CDR1 SGHKS, CDR2 YYEKEE (reference sequence). CDR3 length: 16 residues. After removal of 1 base from V and 2 bases from J, the junction contained 7 bases not matched to a gene. CDR3 amino acids: CASSLISGTGPYEQYF. The CDR3 coding sequence is TGTGCCAGCAGCTTGATCTCCGGGACAGGGCCCTACGAGCAGTACTTC.

V and J are TRBV3-1 (or the pseudogene TRBV3-2) and TRBJ2-2; 9 bases agree with TRBD1. Germline lookup yields CDR1 LGHDT and CDR2 YNNKEL (reference sequence). Trimming cost V 3 bases and J 2 bases; bases outside gene matches: 10. CDR3 length: 18 amino acids. CDR3 in amino acids: CASSHRDRAVLNTGELFF. The CDR3 DNA sequence: TGTGCCAGCAGCCACCGGGACAGGGCAGTTCTTAACACCGGGGAGCTGTTTTTT.

The chain recombines TRBV6-1 with TRBJ2-5; D may be TRBD2 (6 bases). The germline gives CDR1 MNHNS, CDR2 SASEGT. The CDR3 contains 15 residues. V lost 1 base to trimming and J lost 3 bases, with 12 bases between them. In DNA form, the CDR3 reads TGTGCCAGCAGTGAAGGCGTGGGGGGTAAAGAGACCCAGTACTTC. Its translation: CASSEGVGGKETQYF.

This sequence joins TRBV4-2 and TRBJ2-5; TRBD2 aligns across 10 bases. In germline, CDR1 is LGHNA, CDR2 YNFKEQ. The CDR3 is 17 amino acids. Trimming took 1 base from V and 5 from J; bases not matched to a gene: 10. The CDR3, as DNA: TGTGCCAGCAGCCAAGTAAGGAGCGGGAGGGCCAAGGAGACCCAGTACTTC. Translating it yields CASSQVRSGRAKETQYF.

The CDR3 loop is CASNRGLAGAYEQYF. As DNA, the CDR3 is TGTGCCAGCAACCGAGGACTAGCGGGAGCCTACGAGCAGTACTTC. J is TRBJ2-7 and V is TRBV6-5; 13 positions agree with TRBD2. Trimming cost V 7 bases and J 2 bases; bases outside gene matches: 5. The CDR3 is made up of 15 amino acids. CDR1 is MNHEY and CDR2 is SVGAGI in the germline V gene.

The chain combines TRBV19 with TRBJ1-2; 7 bases are shared with TRBD1. The CDR3 runs to 12 residues. Germline values: CDR1 LNHDA, CDR2 SQIVND (reference sequence). V shed 4 bases and J 4 bases; nucleotides not matched to a gene: 0. This chain's CDR3 is CASSTGGYGYTF. The CDR3 bases are TGTGCCAGTAGTACAGGGGGCTATGGCTACACCTTC.

This rearrangement joins TRBV14 to TRBJ2-1; D gene uncertain. Looked up from germline, CDR1 is SGHDN and CDR2 is FVKESK. The CDR3 spans 13 residues. V lost 5 bases, J lost 8 bases, and 13 bases lay in between. The CDR3 DNA sequence: TGTGCCAGCAGCTCTGCGGTCGGGTATGAGCAGTTCTTC. Its translation: CASSSAVGYEQFF.

CDR3: CASSIKPNEKLFF. As DNA, the CDR3 is TGTGCCAGTAGTATAAAGCCGAATGAAAAACTGTTTTTT. The chain carries TRBV19 and TRBJ1-4; D uncertain. The length of the CDR3 is 13 residues. The germline gives CDR1 LNHDA, CDR2 SQIVND (reference sequence). V lost 2 bases and J 5 bases, leaving 6 bases between the germline ends.

Worth noting for this clone: Other DNA sequences in this specimen translate into the identical CDR3. The chain has TRBV28 and TRBJ2-7; D gene ambiguous. Germline lookup yields CDR1 MDHEN and CDR2 SYDVKM. V was cut by 3 bases and J by 4 bases, with 4 bases left in between. CDR3 length equals 11 residues. CDR3 residues: CASSFLYEQYF. DNA for the CDR3: TGTGCCAGCAGTTTTCTGTACGAGCAGTACTTC.

The genes are TRBV9 and TRBJ2-1; a possible D gene is TRBD1 (6 bases). V dropped 4 bases and J dropped 0 bases, with 11 bases sitting between them. There are 15 residues in the CDR3. Germline CDR1 is SGDLS and CDR2 is YYNGEE. The CDR3 sequence: CASSLDSRSYNEQFF. Here the CDR3 DNA reads TGTGCCAGCAGCTTGGACAGCCGCTCCTACAATGAGCAGTTCTTC.

The rearrangement uses TRBV28 and TRBJ1-6; possibly TRBD1 for D (5 bases). From germline, CDR1 is MDHEN and CDR2 SYDVKM. V dropped 3 bases and J dropped 0 bases, with 9 bases sitting between them. The CDR3 extends over 16 amino acids. The CDR3 loop reads CASSLTVNSYNSPLHF. Here the CDR3 DNA reads TGTGCCAGCAGTTTGACAGTAAACTCCTATAATTCACCCCTCCACTTT.

The CDR3 bases are TGTGCCAGCCCTAACCTGGGAGCGGGACAGGCTGTCCACGAGCAGTACTTC. Amino acids: CASPNLGAGQAVHEQYF. The chain links TRBV7-9 to TRBJ2-7, with D possibly being TRBD1 (8 bases). Trimming took off 8 bases at V and 5 bases at J, with 28 bases between the two ends. The CDR3 covers 17 residues. Germline values: CDR1 SEHNR, CDR2 FQNEAQ (reference sequence). Using reference TRBV7-9 and TRBJ2-7 for the parts outside the CDR3, the full variable domain is DTGVSQNPRHKITKRGQNVTFRCDPISEHNRLYWYRQTLGQGPEFLTYFQNEAQLEKSRLLSDRFSAERPKGSFSTLEIQRTEQGDSAMYLCASPNLGAGQAVHEQYFGPGTRLTVT.